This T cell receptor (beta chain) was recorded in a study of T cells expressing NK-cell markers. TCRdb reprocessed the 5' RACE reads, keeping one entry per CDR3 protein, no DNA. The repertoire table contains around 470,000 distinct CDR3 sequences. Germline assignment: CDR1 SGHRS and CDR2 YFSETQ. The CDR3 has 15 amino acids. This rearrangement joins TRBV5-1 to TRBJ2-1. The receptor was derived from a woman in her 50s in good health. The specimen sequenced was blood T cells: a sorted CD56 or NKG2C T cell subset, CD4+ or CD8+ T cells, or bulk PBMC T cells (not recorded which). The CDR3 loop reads CASSLPSGPLNEQFF.